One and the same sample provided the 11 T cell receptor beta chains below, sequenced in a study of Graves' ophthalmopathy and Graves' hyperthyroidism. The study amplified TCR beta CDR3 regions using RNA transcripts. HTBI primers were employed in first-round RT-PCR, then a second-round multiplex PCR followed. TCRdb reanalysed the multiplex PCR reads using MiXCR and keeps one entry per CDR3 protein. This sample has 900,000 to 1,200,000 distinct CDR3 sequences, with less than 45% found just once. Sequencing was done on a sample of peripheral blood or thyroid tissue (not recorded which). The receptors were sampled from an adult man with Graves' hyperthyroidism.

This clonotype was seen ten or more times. The CDR3 region has the DNA TGTGCCAGCAGCTGGACAGGGAGCGATGGATCACCCCTCCACTTT. The encoded protein is CASSWTGSDGSPLHF. J is TRBJ1-6 and V is TRBV11-2, with 8 bases identical to TRBD1. This CDR3 has 15 amino acids. The ends lost 4 bases at V and 10 bases at J; junction bases unmatched: 9. CDR1 and CDR2 from the germline V gene are SGHAT and FQNNGV.

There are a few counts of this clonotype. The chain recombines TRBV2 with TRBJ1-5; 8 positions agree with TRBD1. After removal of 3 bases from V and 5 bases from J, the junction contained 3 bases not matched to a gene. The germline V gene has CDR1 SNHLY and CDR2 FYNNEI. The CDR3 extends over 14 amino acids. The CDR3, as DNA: TGTGCCAGCAGTGAGGCAGGGGGCTATCAGCCCCAGCATTTT. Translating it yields CASSEAGGYQPQHF.

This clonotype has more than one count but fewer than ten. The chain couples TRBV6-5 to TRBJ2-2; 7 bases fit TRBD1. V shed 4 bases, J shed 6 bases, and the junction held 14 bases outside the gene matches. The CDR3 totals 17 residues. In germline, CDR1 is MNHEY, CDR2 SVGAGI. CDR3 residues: CASSLCKQGHCAGELFF. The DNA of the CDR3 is TGTGCCAGCAGTTTATGCAAACAGGGGCATTGCGCCGGGGAGCTGTTTTTT.

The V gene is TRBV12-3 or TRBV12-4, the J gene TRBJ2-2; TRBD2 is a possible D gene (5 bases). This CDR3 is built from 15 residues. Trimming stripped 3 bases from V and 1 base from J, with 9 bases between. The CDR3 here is CASSFGEMNTGELFF. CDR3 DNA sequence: TGTGCCAGCAGTTTCGGGGAGATGAACACCGGGGAGCTGTTTTTT.

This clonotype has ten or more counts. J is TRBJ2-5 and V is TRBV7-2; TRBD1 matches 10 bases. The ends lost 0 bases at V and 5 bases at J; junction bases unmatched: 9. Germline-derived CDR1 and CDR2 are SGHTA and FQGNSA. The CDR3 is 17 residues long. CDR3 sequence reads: CASSLAGQGSYAETQYF. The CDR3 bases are TGTGCCAGCAGCTTAGCGGGACAGGGGTCATATGCGGAGACCCAGTACTTC. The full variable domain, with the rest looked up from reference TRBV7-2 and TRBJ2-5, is GAGVSQSPSNKVTEKGKDVELRCDPISGHTALYWYRQSLGQGLEFLIYFQGNSAPDKSGLPSDRFSAERTGGSVSTLTIQRTQQEDSAVYLCASSLAGQGSYAETQYFGPGTRLLVL.

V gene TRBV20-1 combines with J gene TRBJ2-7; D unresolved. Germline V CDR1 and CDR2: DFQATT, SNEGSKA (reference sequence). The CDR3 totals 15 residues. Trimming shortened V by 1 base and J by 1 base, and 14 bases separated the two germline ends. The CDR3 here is CSARAFDTSSYEQYF. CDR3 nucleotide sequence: TGCAGTGCTAGAGCTTTTGATACCTCGTCCTACGAGCAGTACTTC.

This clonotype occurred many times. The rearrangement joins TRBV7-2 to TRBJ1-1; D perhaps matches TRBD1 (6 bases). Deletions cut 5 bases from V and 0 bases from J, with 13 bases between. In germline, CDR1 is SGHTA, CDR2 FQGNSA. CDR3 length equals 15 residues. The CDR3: CASSAFDRMNTEAFF. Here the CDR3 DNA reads TGTGCCAGCAGCGCCTTCGACAGGATGAACACTGAAGCTTTCTTT.

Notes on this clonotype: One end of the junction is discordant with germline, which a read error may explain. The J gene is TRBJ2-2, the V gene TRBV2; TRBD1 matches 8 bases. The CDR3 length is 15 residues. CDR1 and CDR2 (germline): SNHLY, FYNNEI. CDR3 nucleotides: TGTGCCAGCACCCGGGACAGGACCTTCACCAGGGAGCTGTTTTTT. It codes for CASTRDRTFTRELFF.

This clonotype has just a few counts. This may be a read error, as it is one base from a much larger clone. CDR3 amino acids: CASMGDRPYRPQHF. In DNA, the CDR3 is TGTGCCAGCATGGGGGACAGACCCTATCGGCCCCAGCATTTT. V is TRBV6-6 and J is TRBJ1-5; 7 bases agree with TRBD1. CDR3 length: 14 amino acids. The V gene's germline CDR1 is MNHNY and CDR2 SVGAGI (reference sequence). Trimming at V came to 7 bases and at J to 9 bases, leaving 12 bases not matched to a gene.

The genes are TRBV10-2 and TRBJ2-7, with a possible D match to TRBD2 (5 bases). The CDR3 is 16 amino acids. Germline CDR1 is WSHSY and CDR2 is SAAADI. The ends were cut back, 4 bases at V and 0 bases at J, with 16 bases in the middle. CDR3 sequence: CASSARGAESSYEQYF. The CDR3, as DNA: TGCGCCAGCAGTGCTAGAGGAGCGGAAAGCTCCTACGAGCAGTACTTC.

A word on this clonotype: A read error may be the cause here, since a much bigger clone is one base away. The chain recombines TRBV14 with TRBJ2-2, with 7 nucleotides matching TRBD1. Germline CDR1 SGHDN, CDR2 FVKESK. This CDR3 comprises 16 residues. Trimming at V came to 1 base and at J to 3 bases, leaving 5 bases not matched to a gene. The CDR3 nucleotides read TGTGCCAGCAGCCAAGCCCAGGGGGTGTACACCGGGGAGCTGTTTTTT. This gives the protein CASSQAQGVYTGELFF.